This T cell receptor (beta chain) was sequenced during a study of shared clonotypes between healthy human individuals. Trimming took 7 bases from V and 5 from J, leaving 11 bases between them. CDR3 size: 12 residues. The germline gives CDR1 SGHTA, CDR2 FQGNSA. Assay used: immunoSEQ multiplex PCR; TCRdb lists only in-frame clones, some missing. The table has 2 million to 2.5 million clones, around 90% seen once. Material: naive CD4+ T cells from PBMCs. Subset indicated: CD45RA+ positively selected. The V gene is TRBV7-2, the J gene TRBJ2-5; D is unclear. The origin of this receptor is a man aged 18 to 30 in good health. Some clones in this sample may be carry-over from other donors' samples. The chain's CDR3 is CASTPLGETQYF. For the CDR3, the DNA is TGTGCCAGCACCCCCCTGGGCGAGACCCAGTACTTC.